This entry features one T cell receptor (beta chain) sequence. What antigen it recognizes has not been identified. Base qualities are missing; no much larger clone stands one base away. CDR3 length: 14 amino acids, cysteine to phenylalanine. Only the CDR3 part of the read is kept: 42 bases, read in frame from the first base. As encoded in the germline V gene (reference sequence), CDR1 is DFQATT while CDR2 is SNEGSKA. V and J lose 1 base and 2 bases, and a span of 9 bases separates them. These data belong to a study of naive and memory T cell subsets (dated by TCRdb to 2015 to 2018). Study-wide context: An open-source, UMI-based TCR alpha and beta sequencing pipeline was applied to sorted naive and memory peripheral blood T cell subsets. RNA was DNase-treated and reverse transcribed with TCR constant-region primers, mostly using SuperScript III. The functional CMV T cell responses agreed completely with IgG serology results.

Libraries were built with UMI-ligation and nested PCR. To cover both TRBC1 and TRBC2, the beta constant-region primer consisted of an equimolar mix of two oligonucleotides. A single-stranded oligonucleotide containing the SP2 primer and a 12-nucleotide UMI was joined to the 3' end of the cDNA by T4 RNA ligase 1. Four rounds of PCR, combining the SP2 primer with nested alpha and beta constant-region primers, were used to amplify the ligated cDNA. The ligation reaction was kept at 16 degrees C for about 19-24 hours. PCR2 was typically performed as a SYBR Green qPCR and was stopped at a predetermined threshold so that over-amplification was prevented. Agencourt AMPure XP magnetic beads were used for all purifications after the first. Libraries were quantified by Qubit and checked on a TapeStation, where a main peak was expected near 650 bp. Pooled libraries were sequenced on an Illumina MiSeq with v2 2x251 paired-end kits, typically giving roughly 0.9-2.1 million reads per sample. Each sample library was pooled at 4 nM, and about 5-7% PhiX was included to improve cluster recognition. Concerning the study's data processing: Decombinator assigned V and J genes to Demultiplexor-processed FASTQ reads by tag matching, allowing a single base-pair mismatch. UMIs were used by Collapsinator to correct both sequencing errors and frequency errors arising from PCR heterogeneity. CDR3Translator translated TCRs and extracted CDR3s from the conserved cysteine to the FGXG phenylalanine, flagging non-productive sequences. Repertoires were subsampled to equal numbers of UMI-defined TCRs before Gini, Shannon entropy and inverse Simpson indices were calculated. Within the linear range, a power law was fitted to clonotype abundance distributions using maximum likelihood. On one naive CD8 sample, the pipeline and MIGEC gave similar UMI counts, unique TCR numbers and clonal distributions. One analysis removed from the naive repertoire any naive TCRs that were also present in any memory subset from the same donor. The repertoires were searched for 5,500 to 7,500 CMV-associated CDR3 sequences that had been compiled from VDJdb and a published dataset. TCRdb applied fastp at Q25 and MiXCR to the public reads, then kept only in-frame beta chains. Rows with a matching CDR3 protein are joined into one entry that keeps the most common DNA and genes. TCRdb assigned the V and J calls; the authors' analysis was not used. The table for this sample lists roughly 140,000 distinct CDR3 sequences; 15% to 20% of them were counted only once. More than 0.13% of the sample belongs to the ten largest clones.

Paper-wide results and their limitations: Naive repertoires, especially CD8, contained a few larger clonotypes, possibly memory cells re-expressing CD45RA. RNA-based TCR counts may be affected by expression changes linked to T cell activation and differentiation. TCR abundance followed a power law whose exponent differed between naive and memory subsets but was consistent across the three individuals. The repertoire findings for the naive and memory subsets could not be validated, as no ground truth was available. Following error correction, more than 95% of naive TCR sequences occurred only once, which made naive abundance distributions much steeper than those of memory subsets. Each clonotype was defined as a single alpha or beta chain sequence rather than as a paired alpha/beta receptor. Gini index rose and Shannon and inverse Simpson diversity fell from naive through CM, EM and EMRA in both CD4 and CD8 cells.

TCR alpha and beta chain libraries were amplified separately from the second PCR step onward. The CMV status of each donor was determined by measuring IFNgamma production from CD4+ T cells after fresh PBMCs had been stimulated overnight with CMV viral lysate. Using Miltenyi beads, CD4 T cells were first positively selected, and CD8 T cells were then positively selected from the CD4-negative fraction. Cells were stained for CD3, CD4, CD8, CD45RA, CD27 and a live/dead dye and were sorted on a BD Aria II into four subsets based on CD45RA and CD27. Blood came from a few healthy volunteers, each fractionated into CD4 and CD8 T cells and then into four differentiation subsets. Approximately 130 ml of peripheral blood was drawn per donor, and PBMC were isolated by Ficoll-Paque PLUS density-gradient centrifugation. Sorted cells were lysed in RLT buffer, after which RNA was extracted using a Qiagen RNeasy kit and stored at -80 degrees C.

The specimen was naive CD4+ T cells from blood. This sample's cell subset or site label indicates: naive T cells, CD45RA high CD27+. Rearrangement joined TRBV20-1 to TRBJ1-5; confidence is insufficient to name the D gene. This clonotype was sampled from a human donor in good health. The DNA sequence reads TGCAGTGCTAGAGGCGGAAACGGCAATCAGCCCCAGCATTTT. Its protein product is CSARGGNGNQPQHF.